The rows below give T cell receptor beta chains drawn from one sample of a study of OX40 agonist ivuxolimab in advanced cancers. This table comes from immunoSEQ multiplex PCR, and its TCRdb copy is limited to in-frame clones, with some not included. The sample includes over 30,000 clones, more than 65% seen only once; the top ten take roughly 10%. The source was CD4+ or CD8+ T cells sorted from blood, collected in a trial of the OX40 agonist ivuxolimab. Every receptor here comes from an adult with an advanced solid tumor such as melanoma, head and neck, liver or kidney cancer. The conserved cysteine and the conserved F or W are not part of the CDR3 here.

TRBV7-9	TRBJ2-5	ASSPHPGQGQETQY
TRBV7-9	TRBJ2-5	ASSPPRGEQY
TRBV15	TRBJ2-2	ATTPLGGYEGAGELF
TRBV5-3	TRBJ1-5	ARSGQRQGHQPQH
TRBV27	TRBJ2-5	ASSSLLASGETQY
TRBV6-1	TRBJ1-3	ASTTGGSGNTIY
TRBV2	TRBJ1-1	ASSAGENTEAF
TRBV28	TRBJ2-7	ASSYNLRTGSYEQY
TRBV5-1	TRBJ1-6	ASSIGPDRLNSPLH
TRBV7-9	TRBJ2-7	ASSPSGVPYEQY
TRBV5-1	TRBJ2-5	ASSLGRTGNQETQY
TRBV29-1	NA	SAGDGPLEQY
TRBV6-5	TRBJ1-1	ASSYAGEGTEAF